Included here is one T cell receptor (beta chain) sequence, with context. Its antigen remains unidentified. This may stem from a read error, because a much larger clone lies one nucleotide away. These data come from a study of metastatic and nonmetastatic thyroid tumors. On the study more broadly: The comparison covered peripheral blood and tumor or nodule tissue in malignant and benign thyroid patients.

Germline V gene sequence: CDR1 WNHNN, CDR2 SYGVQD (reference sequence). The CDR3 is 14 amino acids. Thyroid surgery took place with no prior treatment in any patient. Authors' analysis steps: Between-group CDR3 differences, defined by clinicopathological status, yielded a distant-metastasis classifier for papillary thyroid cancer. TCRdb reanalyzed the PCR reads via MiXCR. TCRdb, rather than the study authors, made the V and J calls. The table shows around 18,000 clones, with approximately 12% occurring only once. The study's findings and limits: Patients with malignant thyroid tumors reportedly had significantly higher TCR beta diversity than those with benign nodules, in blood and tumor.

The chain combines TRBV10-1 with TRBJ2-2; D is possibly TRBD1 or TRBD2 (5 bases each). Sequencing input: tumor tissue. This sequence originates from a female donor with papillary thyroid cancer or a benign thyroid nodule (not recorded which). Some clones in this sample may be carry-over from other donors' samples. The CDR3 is CASNPGQNTGELLF. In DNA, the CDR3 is TGCGCCAGCAACCCGGGGCAGAACACCGGGGAGCTGCTTTTT.